This TCR beta chain was sequenced for a study of Ad26.COV2.S vaccination and SARS-CoV-2 variants. General study points: Vaccine recipients surpassed placebo recipients in spike-specific TCR breadth. Vaccine and placebo recipients had similar non-spike TCR breadth. Analytic work on TCR breadth and depth might have understated the full extent of total T cell responses.

V lost 4 bases and J lost 2, with 7 bases in between. Germline V lookup: CDR1 SGDLS, CDR2 YYNGEE. The CDR3 covers 13 residues. Notes on this clone: Its antigen is not known.

Clones were read by immunoSEQ multiplex PCR, and TCRdb kept only the in-frame ones, dropping some. Counted here are some 190,000 clones, roughly 87% occurring once; the ten biggest clones make up about 5.9%. Sequencing was performed on peripheral blood, taken after recovery from COVID-19. The J gene is TRBJ1-3, the V gene TRBV9; no definite D call. This TCR was sampled from a human donor who had recovered from COVID-19. CDR3 DNA sequence: TGTGCCAGCAGCCCCCCAGCTGGAAACACCATATATTTT. It translates to CASSPPAGNTIYF. Drawing the rest from reference TRBV9 and TRBJ1-3, the complete variable domain is DSGVTQTPKHLITATGQRVTLRCSPRSGDLSVYWYQQSLDQGLQFLIQYYNGEERAKGNILERFSAQQFPDLHSELNLSSLELGDSALYFCASSPPAGNTIYFGEGSWLTVV.